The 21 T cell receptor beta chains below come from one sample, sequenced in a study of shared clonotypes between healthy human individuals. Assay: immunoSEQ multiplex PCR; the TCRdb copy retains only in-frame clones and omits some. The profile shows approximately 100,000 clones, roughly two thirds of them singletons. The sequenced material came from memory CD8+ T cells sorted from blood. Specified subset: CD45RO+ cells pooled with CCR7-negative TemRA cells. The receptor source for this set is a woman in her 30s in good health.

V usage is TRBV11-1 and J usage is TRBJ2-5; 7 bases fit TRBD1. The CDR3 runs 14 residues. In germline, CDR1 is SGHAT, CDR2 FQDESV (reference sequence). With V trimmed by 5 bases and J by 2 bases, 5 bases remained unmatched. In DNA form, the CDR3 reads TGTGCCAGCAGCGGGGGACAGATTCAAGAGACCCAGTACTTC. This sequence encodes CASSGGQIQETQYF. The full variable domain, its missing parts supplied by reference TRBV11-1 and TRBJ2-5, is EAEVAQSPRYKITEKSQAVAFWCDPISGHATLYWYRQILGQGPELLVQFQDESVVDDSQLPKDRFSAERLKGVDSTLKIQPAELGDSAMYLCASSGGQIQETQYFGPGTRLLVL.

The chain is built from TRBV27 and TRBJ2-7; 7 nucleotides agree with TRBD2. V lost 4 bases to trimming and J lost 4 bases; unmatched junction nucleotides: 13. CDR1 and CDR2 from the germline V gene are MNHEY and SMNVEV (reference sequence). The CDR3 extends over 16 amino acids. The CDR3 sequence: CASSSIGGTTDYEQYF. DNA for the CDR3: TGTGCCAGCAGTTCCATTGGTGGGACTACCGATTACGAGCAGTACTTC.

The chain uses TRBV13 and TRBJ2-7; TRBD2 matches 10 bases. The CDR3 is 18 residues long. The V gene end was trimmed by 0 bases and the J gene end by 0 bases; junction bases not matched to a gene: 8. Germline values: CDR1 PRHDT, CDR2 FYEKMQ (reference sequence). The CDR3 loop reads CASSLGLGASGSSYEQYF. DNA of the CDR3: TGTGCCAGCAGCTTAGGTCTGGGGGCTAGCGGGAGCTCCTACGAGCAGTACTTC.

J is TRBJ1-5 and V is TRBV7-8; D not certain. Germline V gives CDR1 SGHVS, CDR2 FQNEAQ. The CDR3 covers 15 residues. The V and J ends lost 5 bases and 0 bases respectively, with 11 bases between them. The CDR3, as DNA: TGTGCCAGCAGCCCCCACCATTATAGCAATCAGCCCCAGCATTTT. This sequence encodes CASSPHHYSNQPQHF.

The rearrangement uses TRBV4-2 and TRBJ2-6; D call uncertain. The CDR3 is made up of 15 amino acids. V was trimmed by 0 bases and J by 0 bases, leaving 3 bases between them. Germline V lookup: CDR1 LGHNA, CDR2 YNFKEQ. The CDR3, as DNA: TGTGCCAGCAGCCAAGACAACTCTGGGGCCAACGTCCTGACTTTC. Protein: CASSQDNSGANVLTF.

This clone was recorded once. The CDR3 coding sequence is TGTGCCACTCGACTAGCGGGAGGGTGCTACAATGAGCAGTTCTTC. Amino acid sequence: CATRLAGGCYNEQFF. The rearrangement links TRBV10-3 to TRBJ2-1; 14 nucleotides line up with TRBD2. J lost 3 bases, V lost 10 bases, and 5 bases had no gene match. CDR1 and CDR2 (germline): ENHRY, SYGVKD. The CDR3 has 15 amino acids.

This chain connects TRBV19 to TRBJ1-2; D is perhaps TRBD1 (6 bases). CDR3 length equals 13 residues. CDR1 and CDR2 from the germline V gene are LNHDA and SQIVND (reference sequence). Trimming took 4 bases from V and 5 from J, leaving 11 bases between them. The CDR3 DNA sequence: TGTGCCAGTAGTACGGCAGGGGAATATGGCTACACCTTC. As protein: CASSTAGEYGYTF.

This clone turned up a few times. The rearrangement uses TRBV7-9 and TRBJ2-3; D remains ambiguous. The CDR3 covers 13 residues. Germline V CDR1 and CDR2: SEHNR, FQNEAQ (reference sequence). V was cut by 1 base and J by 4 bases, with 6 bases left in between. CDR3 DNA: TGTGCCAGCAGCTTAGAATGGGCAGATACGCAGTATTTT. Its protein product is CASSLEWADTQYF.

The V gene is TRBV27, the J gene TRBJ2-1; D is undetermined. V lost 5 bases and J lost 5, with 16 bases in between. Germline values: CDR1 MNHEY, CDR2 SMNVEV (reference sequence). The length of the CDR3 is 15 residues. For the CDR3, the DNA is TGTGCCAGCAGTCCACAACCCGCCCCCCACAATGAGCAGTTCTTC. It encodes CASSPQPAPHNEQFF.

CDR3 region: CASSYVRQFNYGYTF. For the CDR3, the DNA is TGTGCCAGCAGTTACGTCCGACAGTTCAACTATGGCTACACCTTC. The rearrangement uses TRBV6-6 and TRBJ1-2; TRBD1 is a possible D gene (5 bases). V was clipped by 2 bases and J by 2 bases, with 12 bases between them. CDR3 size: 15 residues. Looked up from germline, CDR1 is MNHNY and CDR2 is SVGAGI (reference sequence).

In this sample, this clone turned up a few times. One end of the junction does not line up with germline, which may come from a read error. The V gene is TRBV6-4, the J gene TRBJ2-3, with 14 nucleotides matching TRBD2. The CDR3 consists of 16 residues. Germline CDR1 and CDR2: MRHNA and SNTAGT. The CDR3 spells CATSNPGLAGVDTQYF. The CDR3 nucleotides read TGTGCCACCAGTAACCCGGGACTAGCGGGAGTGGATACGCAGTATTTT.

The CDR3 here is CASSAVEGGNQPQHF. In DNA form, the CDR3 reads TGTGCCAGCAGCGCCGTAGAGGGAGGCAATCAGCCCCAGCATTTT. This chain joins TRBV11-2 and TRBJ1-5; D is uncertain. There are 15 residues in the CDR3. V gave up 5 bases and J gave up 2 bases, with 13 bases separating them. CDR1 is SGHAT and CDR2 is FQNNGV in the germline V gene. Filled out from reference TRBV11-2 and TRBJ1-5, the complete variable domain reads EAGVAQSPRYKIIEKRQSVAFWCNPISGHATLYWYQQILGQGPKLLIQFQNNGVVDDSQLPKDRFSAERLKGVDSTLKIQPAKLEDSAVYLCASSAVEGGNQPQHFGDGTRLSIL.

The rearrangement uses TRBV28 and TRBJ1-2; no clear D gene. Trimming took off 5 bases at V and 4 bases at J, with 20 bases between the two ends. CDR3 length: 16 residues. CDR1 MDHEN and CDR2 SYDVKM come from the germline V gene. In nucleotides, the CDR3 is TGTGCCAGCAGTACCCTCCCTGCAGCCCCTAGCTATGGCTACACCTTC. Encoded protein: CASSTLPAAPSYGYTF.

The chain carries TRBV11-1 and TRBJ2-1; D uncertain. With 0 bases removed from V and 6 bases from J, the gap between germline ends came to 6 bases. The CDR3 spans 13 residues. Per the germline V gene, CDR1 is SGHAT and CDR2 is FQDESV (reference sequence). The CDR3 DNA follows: TGTGCCAGCAGCTTAGCATCTGCCAATGAGCAGTTCTTC. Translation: CASSLASANEQFF. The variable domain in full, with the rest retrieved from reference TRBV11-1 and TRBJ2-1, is EAEVAQSPRYKITEKSQAVAFWCDPISGHATLYWYRQILGQGPELLVQFQDESVVDDSQLPKDRFSAERLKGVDSTLKIQPAELGDSAMYLCASSLASANEQFFGPGTRLTVL.

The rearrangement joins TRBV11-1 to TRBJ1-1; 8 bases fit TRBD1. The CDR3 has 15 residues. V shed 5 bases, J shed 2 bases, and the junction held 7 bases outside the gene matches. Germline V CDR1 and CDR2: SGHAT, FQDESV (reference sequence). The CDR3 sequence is CASSLRQGSNTEAFF. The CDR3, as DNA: TGTGCCAGCAGCCTAAGACAGGGGAGTAACACTGAAGCTTTCTTT.

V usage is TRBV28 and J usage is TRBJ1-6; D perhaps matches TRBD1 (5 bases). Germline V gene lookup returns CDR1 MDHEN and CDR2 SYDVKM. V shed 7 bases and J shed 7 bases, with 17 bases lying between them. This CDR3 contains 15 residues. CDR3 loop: CASTDRGADNSPLHF. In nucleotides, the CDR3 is TGTGCCAGCACCGATCGAGGGGCGGACAATTCACCCCTCCACTTT.

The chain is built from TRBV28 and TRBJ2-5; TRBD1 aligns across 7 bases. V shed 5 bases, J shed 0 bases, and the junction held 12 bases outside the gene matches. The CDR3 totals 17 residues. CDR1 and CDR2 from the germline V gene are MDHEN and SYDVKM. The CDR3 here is CASSPLPRTGYQETQYF. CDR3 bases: TGTGCCAGCAGTCCGCTGCCTCGGACAGGATACCAAGAGACCCAGTACTTC.

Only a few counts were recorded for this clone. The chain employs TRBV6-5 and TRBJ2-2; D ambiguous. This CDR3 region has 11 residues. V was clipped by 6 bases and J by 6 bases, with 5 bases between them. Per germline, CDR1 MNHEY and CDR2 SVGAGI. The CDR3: CASRTSGELFF. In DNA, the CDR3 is TGTGCCAGCAGAACCTCCGGGGAGCTGTTTTTT.

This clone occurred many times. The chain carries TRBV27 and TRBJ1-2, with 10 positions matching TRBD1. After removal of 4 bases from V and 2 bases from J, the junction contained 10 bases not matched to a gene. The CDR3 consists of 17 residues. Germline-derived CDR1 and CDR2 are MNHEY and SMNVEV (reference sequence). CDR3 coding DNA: TGTGCCAGCAGTTATGGGTTTATGGGACAGGGGAACTATGGCTACACCTTC. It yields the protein CASSYGFMGQGNYGYTF.

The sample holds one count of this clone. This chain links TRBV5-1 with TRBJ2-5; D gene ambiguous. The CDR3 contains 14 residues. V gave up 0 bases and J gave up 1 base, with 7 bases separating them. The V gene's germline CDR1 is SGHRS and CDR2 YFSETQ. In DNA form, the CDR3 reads TGCGCCAGCAGCTTGGGACATTTCCAAGAGACCCAGTACTTC. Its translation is CASSLGHFQETQYF.

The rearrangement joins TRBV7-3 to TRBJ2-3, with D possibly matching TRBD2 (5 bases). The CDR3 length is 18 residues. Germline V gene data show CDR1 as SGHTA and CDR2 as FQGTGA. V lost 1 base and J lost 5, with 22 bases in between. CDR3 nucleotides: TGTGCCAGCAGCTTAAACCCAAACCCGGCGGGTAGCGAAGATACGCAGTATTTT. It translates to CASSLNPNPAGSEDTQYF. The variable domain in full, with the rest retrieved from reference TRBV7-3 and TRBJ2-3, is GAGVSQTPSNKVTEKGKYVELRCDPISGHTALYWYRQSLGQGPEFLIYFQGTGAADDSGLPNDRFFAVRPEGSVSTLKIQRTERGDSAVYLCASSLNPNPAGSEDTQYFGPGTRLTVL.